Following are 16 T cell receptor beta chains from one sample sequenced in a study of cytomegalovirus exposure and HLA in healthy donors. The PCR made use of 60 Vbeta and 13 Jbeta primers. TCRdb keeps only in-frame clones here, not all; method: immunoSEQ multiplex PCR. The data show about 160,000 clones, roughly 85% seen once. The specimen sequenced was PBMCs. The origin of the receptors is a man in his forties in good health and CMV-seronegative.

The genes are TRBV5-4 and TRBJ2-7; 10 bases fit TRBD2. The CDR3 is 16 residues long. After removal of 2 bases from V and 1 base from J, the junction contained 6 bases not matched to a gene. Per germline, CDR1 SGHNT and CDR2 YYREEE (reference sequence). CDR3 DNA sequence: TGTGCCAGCAGCTTACCGGGACTAGCGACTTCCTACGAGCAGTACTTC. Translating it yields CASSLPGLATSYEQYF.

The V and J genes are TRBV6-4 and TRBJ2-1, with 7 positions matching TRBD2. The CDR3 loop spans 16 amino acids. V lost 1 base and J lost 0; bases outside the gene matches: 3. The germline V gene encodes CDR1 MRHNA and CDR2 SNTAGT. The CDR3 bases are TGTGCCAGCAGTGACTTGTCTAGCGGCTCCTACAATGAGCAGTTCTTC. Translated: CASSDLSSGSYNEQFF.

This clone occurred once. The V and J genes are TRBV30 and TRBJ2-7, with D possibly matching TRBD1 (5 bases). Germline V gene data show CDR1 as GTSNPN and CDR2 as SVGIG (reference sequence). V was clipped by 2 bases and J by 2 bases, with 10 bases between them. CDR3 size: 13 residues. The CDR3 bases are TGTGCCTGGAGTAGGGGATCGGCCTACGAGCAGTACTTC. It specifies CAWSRGSAYEQYF.

The chain recombines TRBV27 with TRBJ2-7; 8 bases line up with TRBD2. Looked up from germline, CDR1 is MNHEY and CDR2 is SMNVEV (reference sequence). This CDR3 spans 16 amino acids. Trimming at V came to 1 base and at J to 4 bases, leaving 9 bases not matched to a gene. CDR3 region: CASSLYKLGGGYEQYF. In DNA form, the CDR3 reads TGTGCCAGCAGTTTATATAAACTCGGGGGGGGTTACGAGCAGTACTTC.

The V and J genes are TRBV7-2 and TRBJ2-5; no firm D call. The CDR3 is 14 residues long. V lost 5 bases, J lost 3 bases, and 13 bases lay in between. In germline, CDR1 is SGHTA, CDR2 FQGNSA. CDR3 sequence (DNA): TGTGCCAGCAGCCCCCTTCAACGGGAAGAGACCCAGTACTTC. This translates into CASSPLQREETQYF.

This clone was found a few times. The V call is TRBV6-1, the J call TRBJ2-7, with 7 bases fitting TRBD1. Germline values: CDR1 MNHNS, CDR2 SASEGT. This CDR3 has 15 residues. The ends lost 7 bases at V and 4 bases at J; junction bases unmatched: 13. In DNA form, the CDR3 reads TGTGCCAGCATCCAGACAGGGACAGTCTCGTACGAGCAGTACTTC. As protein: CASIQTGTVSYEQYF.

The V call is TRBV19, the J call TRBJ2-4, with TRBD2 matching over 7 bases. CDR1 and CDR2 (germline): LNHDA, SQIVND (reference sequence). The CDR3 is made up of 15 amino acids. Trimming cost V 4 bases and J 0 bases; bases outside gene matches: 3. CDR3 sequence: CASSNGGVAKNIQYF. The CDR3 DNA reads as TGTGCCAGTAGTAATGGGGGGGTAGCCAAAAACATTCAGTACTTC.

The V gene is TRBV7-8, the J gene TRBJ2-7; TRBD2 aligns across 7 bases. Per germline, CDR1 SGHVS and CDR2 FQNEAQ. The CDR3 is 16 residues long. J gave up 2 bases and V 8 bases, and 15 bases lay outside the gene matches. CDR3 loop: CASSFKAGDYPYEQYF. Written as DNA, the CDR3 is TGTGCCAGCTCTTTCAAGGCGGGGGACTACCCCTACGAGCAGTACTTC.

The V gene is TRBV5-8, the J gene TRBJ2-3, with TRBD2 matching over 7 bases. V dropped 1 base and J dropped 6; count of bases not matched to a gene: 8. CDR3 length equals 15 residues. Germline V lookup: CDR1 SGHTS, CDR2 YDEGEE. The CDR3 sequence: CASSLSTSLGDTQYF. The CDR3, as DNA: TGTGCCAGCAGCTTGTCGACTAGCCTGGGGGATACGCAGTATTTT.

The DNA for the CDR3 is TGTGCCAGCAGCCCCGGAGGGCAGGGGGCGCAGAGCTCCTACAATGAGCAGTTCTTC. This translates into CASSPGGQGAQSSYNEQFF. This rearrangement joins TRBV5-4 to TRBJ2-1; TRBD1 agrees at 8 bases. The CDR3 runs 19 residues. Germline CDR1 reads SGHNT; CDR2 reads YYREEE (reference sequence). The V and J ends lost 4 bases and 0 bases, in that order; junction bases with no gene match: 15. The full variable domain, rest sourced from reference TRBV5-4 and TRBJ2-1, is ETGVTQSPTHLIKTRGQQVTLRCSSQSGHNTVSWYQQALGQGPQFIFQYYREEENGRGNFPPRFSGLQFPNYSSELNVNALELDDSALYLCASSPGGQGAQSSYNEQFFGPGTRLTVL.

The V gene is TRBV5-4, the J gene TRBJ2-1; D is unclear. CDR3 size: 14 residues. Germline V gives CDR1 SGHNT, CDR2 YYREEE (reference sequence). V was cut by 4 bases and J by 3 bases, with 11 bases left in between. The CDR3 is CASSPAPGYNEQFF. The CDR3 coding sequence is TGTGCCAGCAGCCCCGCGCCCGGCTACAATGAGCAGTTCTTC.

The chain joins TRBV18 to TRBJ1-1, with a possible D match to TRBD1 (6 bases). The germline V gene encodes CDR1 KGHSH and CDR2 LQKENI. The CDR3 covers 16 residues. With 4 bases removed from V and 5 bases from J, the gap between germline ends came to 20 bases. The CDR3 is CASSRGRTLGKTEAFF. The CDR3 DNA reads TGTGCCAGCTCACGGGGGCGGACACTGGGGAAAACTGAAGCTTTCTTT. The full variable domain, its missing parts supplied by reference TRBV18 and TRBJ1-1, is NAGVMQNPRHLVRRRGQEARLRCSPMKGHSHVYWYRQLPEEGLKFMVYLQKENIIDESGMPKERFSAEFPKEGPSILRIQQVVRGDSAAYFCASSRGRTLGKTEAFFGQGTRLTVV.

The V and J genes are TRBV5-1 and TRBJ2-7; TRBD1 agrees at 7 bases. Germline lookup yields CDR1 SGHRS and CDR2 YFSETQ. J was trimmed by 2 bases and V by 2 bases; bases with no gene match: 28. This CDR3 has 22 amino acids. CDR3 nucleotide sequence: TGCGCCAGCAGCTTTGTGTCACGCGTCGGGCAGGGGGTGGTAGGAATGCCCTACGAGCAGTACTTC. It codes for CASSFVSRVGQGVVGMPYEQYF.

The chain recombines TRBV28 with TRBJ1-4; maybe TRBD1 (5 bases). The CDR3 extends over 14 amino acids. The germline V gene encodes CDR1 MDHEN and CDR2 SYDVKM. V was pared by 4 bases and J by 3 bases, with 9 bases between. The CDR3 here is CASSSGGANEKLFF. CDR3 coding DNA: TGTGCCAGCAGTTCGGGGGGAGCTAATGAAAAACTGTTTTTT.

The CDR3 nucleotides are TGTGCCAGCAGAACCCTAGCGGTAGGAACAGATACGCAGTATTTT. Encoded protein: CASRTLAVGTDTQYF. This chain connects TRBV6-5 to TRBJ2-3; 7 bases match TRBD2. There are 15 residues in the CDR3. V was clipped by 6 bases and J by 3 bases; unmatched bases: 9. CDR1 and CDR2 from the germline V gene are MNHEY and SVGAGI.

This sequence joins TRBV29-1 and TRBJ2-1; 11 nucleotides agree with TRBD2. Germline CDR1 reads SQVTM; CDR2 reads ANQGSEA. The CDR3 length is 14 residues. V was clipped by 4 bases and J by 7 bases; unmatched bases: 6. The DNA of the CDR3 is TGCAGCGTTGTAGGGACTAGCGGACATAATGAGCAGTTCTTC. This gives the protein CSVVGTSGHNEQFF.